The 15 T cell receptor beta chains listed next were all sequenced from one sample in a study of identifying expanded T cells in peripheral blood. Clones were read by immunoSEQ multiplex PCR, and TCRdb kept only the in-frame ones, dropping some. The profile shows some 90,000 clones, roughly 86% of them singletons. Sequencing was carried out using blood. All receptors derive from a person aged 18 to 75 in good health.

This chain connects TRBV6-5 to TRBJ2-7, with D tentatively TRBD1 or TRBD2 (7 bases each). The V gene's germline CDR1 is MNHEY and CDR2 SVGAGI. CDR3 length: 16 residues. Trimming took 1 base from V and 5 from J, leaving 18 bases between them. Written as DNA, the CDR3 is TGTGCCAGCAGTTACTTTAAGGGAGGGGGCGCGAACGAGCAGTACTTC. Amino acid sequence: CASSYFKGGGANEQYF.

The chain employs TRBV12-5 and TRBJ2-5; no definite D call. The CDR3 length is 12 residues. Germline lookup yields CDR1 LGHNT and CDR2 FRNRAP. The V end was cut by 5 bases, the J end by 0 bases, with 4 bases between. The CDR3 bases are TGTGCTAGTGGTCAGAACCAAGAGACCCAGTACTTC. This sequence encodes CASGQNQETQYF.

The CDR3 protein is CASGTAQETQYF. Here the CDR3 DNA reads TGCGCCAGCGGGACAGCACAAGAGACCCAGTACTTC. The chain couples TRBV5-1 to TRBJ2-5, with 7 bases that match TRBD1. The J segment lost 2 bases and the V segment lost 7 bases, leaving 2 bases of the junction unmatched. This CDR3 comprises 12 residues. Germline values: CDR1 SGHRS, CDR2 YFSETQ.

The sample holds one count of this clone. The chain recombines TRBV14 with TRBJ2-5; D not certain. V lost 2 bases to trimming and J lost 5 bases, with 9 bases between them. The CDR3 covers 13 residues. Germline CDR1 and CDR2: SGHDN and FVKESK. The CDR3 sequence is CASSQWGGETQYF. In DNA form, the CDR3 reads TGTGCCAGCAGCCAATGGGGTGGTGAGACCCAGTACTTC.

This rearrangement joins TRBV7-2 to TRBJ1-6; D might be TRBD1 (6 bases). The CDR3 is 16 amino acids. Germline loops: CDR1 SGHTA, CDR2 FQGNSA. Trimming removed 0 bases at V and 7 bases at J, with 13 bases between. The CDR3 nucleotides read TGTGCCAGCAGCTTAGCGCGACAGGCGCAGAATTCACCCCTCCACTTT. This sequence encodes CASSLARQAQNSPLHF.

In its sample, this clone was seen a few times. The genes are TRBV4-2 and TRBJ2-3; TRBD2 matches at 13 bases. Losses at the gene ends were 0 bases for V and 4 bases for J; bases not matched to a gene: 1. The CDR3 loop spans 16 amino acids. Looked up from germline, CDR1 is LGHNA and CDR2 is YNFKEQ. The CDR3 nucleotides are TGTGCCAGCAGCCAAGAACTAGCGGGGGGGCCAGATACGCAGTATTTT. Translated, it gives CASSQELAGGPDTQYF.

The chain links TRBV2 to TRBJ2-2; D unclear. Per germline, CDR1 SNHLY and CDR2 FYNNEI. This CDR3 has 13 amino acids. Trimming removed 6 bases from V and 1 base from J, with 6 bases in between. CDR3 coding DNA: TGTGCCAGCAGAGCCGAGAACACCGGGGAGCTGTTTTTT. It encodes CASRAENTGELFF.

The chain employs TRBV5-1 and TRBJ2-5, with D perhaps given as TRBD1 or TRBD2 (5 bases each). CDR3 length: 18 residues. Germline CDR1 SGHRS, CDR2 YFSETQ. The ends were cut back, 1 base at V and 1 base at J, with 20 bases in the middle. CDR3 region: CASSLRPGTVNLQETQYF. The CDR3 region has the DNA TGCGCCAGCAGCTTGCGGCCCGGGACGGTGAATCTCCAAGAGACCCAGTACTTC.

The V call is TRBV9, the J call TRBJ2-6; D remains ambiguous. The CDR3 covers 15 residues. The germline V and J ends were trimmed by 0 bases and 1 base, with 5 bases remaining between them. The V gene's germline CDR1 is SGDLS and CDR2 YYNGEE. CDR3 amino acids: CASSVEGSGANVLTF. The DNA of the CDR3 is TGTGCCAGCAGCGTAGAAGGGTCTGGGGCCAACGTCCTGACTTTC.

This rearrangement joins TRBV6-6 to TRBJ1-1, with D unclear. The CDR3 is 13 amino acids. Germline V lookup: CDR1 MNHNY, CDR2 SVGAGI (reference sequence). V dropped 7 bases and J dropped 7 bases, with 16 bases sitting between them. This chain's CDR3 is CASNPSLGYEAFF. The CDR3 DNA is TGTGCCAGCAACCCCTCCCTTGGATATGAAGCTTTCTTT.

This sequence joins TRBV25-1 and TRBJ2-5; D might be TRBD1 (6 bases). The CDR3 spans 17 residues. Trimming shortened V by 1 base and J by 3 bases, and 18 bases separated the two germline ends. CDR1 and CDR2 (germline): MGHDK, SYGVNS. For the CDR3, the DNA is TGTGCCAGCAGTGAATTCGTTCGGTTGGACAGAGAAGAGACCCAGTACTTC. It translates to CASSEFVRLDREETQYF.

The V call is TRBV27, the J call TRBJ1-1; D call uncertain. The V end lost 0 bases, the J end lost 0 bases, and 5 bases lay between the germline ends. The CDR3 runs 14 residues. Per germline, CDR1 MNHEY and CDR2 SMNVEV (reference sequence). The CDR3 DNA follows: TGTGCCAGCAGTTTATCGGCACTGAACACTGAAGCTTTCTTT. Amino acids: CASSLSALNTEAFF.

The chain recombines TRBV2 with TRBJ1-5; D perhaps matches TRBD1 (5 bases). CDR3 length: 13 residues. Trimming pared 2 bases from V and 5 bases from J, leaving 7 bases between. CDR1 and CDR2 (germline): SNHLY, FYNNEI. The CDR3 DNA reads as TGTGCCAGCAGTGAAACAGGTTATCAGCCCCAGCATTTT. Protein product: CASSETGYQPQHF.

The chain is built from TRBV5-5 and TRBJ2-7, with 7 bases fitting TRBD2. Germline V gene lookup returns CDR1 SGHKS and CDR2 YYEKEE (reference sequence). The CDR3 extends over 15 amino acids. V lost 4 bases to trimming and J lost 2 bases; unmatched junction nucleotides: 9. The CDR3 coding sequence is TGTGCCAGCAGCCTCGCCCCGGGAGGTACCTACGAGCAGTACTTC. Translation gives CASSLAPGGTYEQYF.

Here the CDR3 reads CASSFGRDTEAFF. CDR3 in DNA: TGCGCCAGCAGCTTCGGCAGGGACACTGAAGCTTTCTTT. V gene TRBV5-1 combines with J gene TRBJ1-1, with D possibly TRBD1 on 5 matching bases. CDR1 and CDR2 (germline): SGHRS, YFSETQ. V was pared by 2 bases and J by 3 bases, with 8 bases between. The CDR3 covers 13 residues. The full variable domain, in which reference TRBV5-1 and TRBJ1-1 provide the parts outside the CDR3, is KAGVTQTPRYLIKTRGQQVTLSCSPISGHRSVSWYQQTPGQGLQFLFEYFSETQRNKGNFPGRFSGRQFSNSRSEMNVSTLELGDSALYLCASSFGRDTEAFFGQGTRLTVV.